This T cell receptor (beta chain) comes out of a study of monozygotic twins with inflammatory bowel disease. Study-wide results and caveats: Nothing supported a single strong signal or clonotype that was associated with IBD. Whereas healthy co-twins had higher TCRbeta diversity (inverse Simpson), IBD patients had lower diversity. Discordant twins had repertoire similarity that did not differ from that of concordant twins, possibly from limited power. Fewer clonotypes were shared with others by IBD patients than by healthy twins, especially with disease activity.

TCRdb processed the 5' RACE reads again and assigns one entry to each CDR3 protein, with no DNA. The listing records fewer than 550,000 distinct CDR3 sequences. A word on this clonotype: Its antigen is currently unknown.

The material sequenced was blood. This TCR derives from a human donor with ulcerative colitis or Crohn's disease, or a healthy co-twin of an affected twin (not recorded which).

The CDR3 here is CASTLEAGPEAFF. The genes are TRBV5-4 and TRBJ1-1; without DNA, the TCRdb call of TRBD1 cannot be checked. Germline assignment: CDR1 SGHNT and CDR2 YYREEE (reference sequence). This CDR3 contains 13 residues.